This TCR beta chain comes out of a study of cytomegalovirus exposure and HLA in healthy donors. The CDR3 runs to 15 residues. From germline, CDR1 is MNHEY and CDR2 SMNVEV (reference sequence). V lost 6 bases and J lost 7; bases outside the gene matches: 10. As for this clone: Its antigen is unidentified.

Findings of the study overall: The investigators catalogued 150 or so TCR beta chains as cytomegalovirus-associated.

With 60 Vbeta and 13 Jbeta primers, the PCR was carried out. Per the original methods: The authors later counted 65 million to 80 million unique TCR beta chains, approximately 10 million of them shared. Data came from immunoSEQ multiplex PCR; TCRdb stores just in-frame clones and leaves some out. V and J calls and clone size come straight from that table; D and trimming were deduced from the DNA. The table has over 130,000 clones, 76% seen once; the top ten hold approximately 1.8%. The sequenced material came from PBMCs. V and J are TRBV27 and TRBJ2-1, with 9 bases that match TRBD2. This TCR was sampled from a man in his forties in good health and CMV-seronegative. CDR3 nucleotides: TGTGCCAGCAGCGGGGGGGCGGGAGGGGTGAATGAGCAGTTCTTC. Translation gives CASSGGAGGVNEQFF.